Listed here are 27 T cell receptor beta chains from one sample, sequenced in a study of human T cells and chemical hapten exposure. TCRdb reanalysed the RACE reads using MiXCR and keeps one entry per CDR3 protein. The table includes under 200,000 distinct CDR3 sequences, around a quarter detected once. The time point here: patch test 3, about 24 weeks after DPC sensitization. Treatment of the sample: therapeutic diphenylcyclopropenone sensitization with weekly scalp DPC. Sequenced here: whole blood, sampled in connection with sensitization to the hapten diphenylcyclopropenone (DPC). The receptors here all came from a woman younger than 35 with alopecia areata. Some clones in this sample may be carry-over from other donors' samples.

The chain employs TRBV6-6 and TRBJ2-2, with D maybe TRBD1 (7 bases). V shed 4 bases and J shed 9 bases, with 15 bases lying between them. Per germline, CDR1 MNHNY and CDR2 SVGAGI (reference sequence). The CDR3 runs 14 residues. The CDR3: CASSFPGGRWELFF. As DNA, the CDR3 is TGTGCCAGCAGTTTCCCAGGGGGGCGATGGGAGCTGTTTTTT.

This clonotype was seen a few times. The chain employs TRBV4-2 and TRBJ2-3; 8 bases are shared with TRBD1. Trimming took 1 base from V and 4 from J; bases not matched to a gene: 10. The CDR3 is 17 residues long. CDR1 is LGHNA, CDR2 YNFKEQ, per germline. CDR3 region: CASSQGDQGARSDTQYF. The CDR3 nucleotides are TGTGCCAGCAGCCAAGGAGACCAGGGGGCGCGATCAGATACGCAGTATTTT.

In its sample, this clonotype was seen a few times. This sequence joins TRBV4-3 and TRBJ2-1; TRBD2 is a possible D gene (5 bases). CDR1 is LGHNA and CDR2 is YSLEER in the germline V gene. Trimming cost V 1 base and J 0 bases, with 13 bases left between them. The CDR3 is 17 residues long. CDR3 protein: CASSQVQEAVSYNEQFF. In DNA, the CDR3 is TGCGCCAGCAGCCAAGTGCAGGAGGCAGTCTCCTACAATGAGCAGTTCTTC.

The J gene is TRBJ1-2, the V gene TRBV4-1; D unresolved. CDR3 size: 14 residues. CDR1 and CDR2 from the germline V gene are MGHRA and YSYEKL. The V end was cut by 6 bases, the J end by 0 bases, with 11 bases between. The CDR3 loop is CASSPEGANYGYTF. Here the CDR3 DNA reads TGCGCCAGCAGTCCAGAGGGAGCTAACTATGGCTACACCTTC.

This clonotype was observed a few times. V gene TRBV29-1 combines with J gene TRBJ2-7, with D tentatively TRBD1 (6 bases). This CDR3 contains 13 residues. V was trimmed by 6 bases and J by 3 bases, leaving 15 bases between them. The germline gives CDR1 SQVTM, CDR2 ANQGSEA. CDR3 protein: CSVRGDTHYEQYF. CDR3 DNA sequence: TGCAGCGTCAGAGGGGACACCCACTACGAGCAGTACTTC.

The chain couples TRBV2 to TRBJ2-7, with D perhaps matching TRBD2 (6 bases). The V end lost 7 bases, the J end lost 5 bases, and 9 bases lay between the germline ends. Germline-derived CDR1 and CDR2 are SNHLY and FYNNEI. CDR3 size: 11 residues. The CDR3 sequence is CASIWRDEQYF. The CDR3 nucleotides read TGTGCCAGCATTTGGAGGGACGAGCAGTACTTC.

CDR3 coding DNA: TGTGCCAGCAGCTCCGGACGAGGCTCCTACGAGCAGTACTTC. This codes for CASSSGRGSYEQYF. V usage is TRBV9 and J usage is TRBJ2-7, with D unclear. This CDR3 contains 14 residues. Trimming cost V 4 bases and J 0 bases, with 11 bases left between them. Germline lookup yields CDR1 SGDLS and CDR2 YYNGEE.

The V gene is TRBV29-1, the J gene TRBJ2-7, with D unclear. The CDR3 contains 13 residues. Germline lookup yields CDR1 SQVTM and CDR2 ANQGSEA. V was trimmed by 4 bases and J by 2 bases, leaving 12 bases between them. This chain's CDR3 is CSVVARNPYEQYF. CDR3 DNA sequence: TGCAGCGTTGTGGCCAGAAACCCCTACGAGCAGTACTTC.

This clonotype appeared once. The chain has TRBV6-1 and TRBJ1-1; D is possibly TRBD1 (5 bases). V was cut by 5 bases and J by 3 bases, with 19 bases left in between. The germline V gene has CDR1 MNHNS and CDR2 SASEGT. The CDR3 length is 16 residues. The CDR3 DNA follows: TGTGCCAGCAGTCCGATTGGACACCCTGGGGACACTGAAGCTTTCTTT. This codes for CASSPIGHPGDTEAFF.

The chain employs TRBV10-3 and TRBJ2-6, with D unresolved. V lost 10 bases, J lost 1 base, and 14 bases lay in between. Germline values: CDR1 ENHRY, CDR2 SYGVKD. The CDR3 totals 15 residues. The CDR3 DNA follows: TGTGCCACGGGTGAGCCTCAATCTGGGGCCAACGTCCTGACTTTC. Translating it yields CATGEPQSGANVLTF.

J is TRBJ2-1 and V is TRBV7-2; 11 bases fit TRBD1. V was clipped by 1 base and J by 8 bases; unmatched bases: 4. The germline V gene encodes CDR1 SGHTA and CDR2 FQGNSA. The CDR3 is made up of 15 amino acids. DNA for the CDR3: TGTGCCAGCAGCTTAGTAGGGACAGGGGGGCATGAGCAGTTCTTC. Translated: CASSLVGTGGHEQFF. The variable domain in full, completed from reference TRBV7-2 and TRBJ2-1, reads GAGVSQSPSNKVTEKGKDVELRCDPISGHTALYWYRQSLGQGLEFLIYFQGNSAPDKSGLPSDRFSAERTGGSVSTLTIQRTQQEDSAVYLCASSLVGTGGHEQFFGPGTRLTVL.

The rearrangement uses TRBV10-3 and TRBJ2-3; D perhaps matches TRBD2 (6 bases). The CDR3 is 19 amino acids. Trimming cost V 6 bases and J 0 bases, with 25 bases left between them. Germline CDR1 and CDR2: ENHRY and SYGVKD. This CDR3 reads CAIRTPSSDPRSSTDTQYF. DNA of the CDR3: TGTGCCATCAGAACCCCCTCTAGCGACCCACGATCTAGCACAGATACGCAGTATTTT.

This clonotype has just a few counts. The chain is built from TRBV20-1 and TRBJ2-1; no reliable D call. This CDR3 comprises 12 residues. V was clipped by 1 base and J by 3 bases, with 4 bases between them. Germline CDR1 and CDR2: DFQATT and SNEGSKA (reference sequence). DNA of the CDR3: TGCAGTGCTAGAGGGGTCTACAATGAGCAGTTCTTC. This translates into CSARGVYNEQFF.

This clonotype turned up a few times. V is TRBV6-5 and J is TRBJ2-3; TRBD2 is a possible D gene (6 bases). V lost 6 bases to trimming and J lost 6 bases, with 16 bases between them. This CDR3 is 14 amino acids long. Germline CDR1 MNHEY, CDR2 SVGAGI. CDR3 loop: CASRQPRTSDTQYF. The CDR3, as DNA: TGTGCCAGCAGGCAACCGAGAACTAGCGATACGCAGTATTTT.

The table lists this clonotype with a few counts. The V and J genes are TRBV5-1 and TRBJ1-4; tentatively, D is TRBD1 (6 bases). The V end lost 4 bases, the J end lost 7 bases, and 17 bases lay between the germline ends. The V gene's germline CDR1 is SGHRS and CDR2 YFSETQ. This CDR3 region has 15 residues. The CDR3 sequence: CASSRRGGRAEKLFF. The CDR3 DNA follows: TGCGCCAGCAGCCGGAGGGGGGGGCGCGCTGAAAAACTGTTTTTT.

This clonotype showed up just a few times. The chain recombines TRBV2 with TRBJ2-5; tentatively, D is TRBD1 or TRBD2 (6 bases each). Per germline, CDR1 SNHLY and CDR2 FYNNEI. The ends were cut back, 8 bases at V and 2 bases at J, with 15 bases in the middle. The CDR3 loop spans 14 amino acids. CDR3 region: CASYNRDLQETQYF. In DNA, the CDR3 is TGTGCCAGCTATAACAGGGACTTACAAGAGACCCAGTACTTC.

This clonotype showed up many times. V is TRBV7-3 and J is TRBJ2-3; 11 bases agree with TRBD1. Germline assignment: CDR1 SGHTA and CDR2 FQGTGA. J was trimmed by 5 bases and V by 5 bases; bases with no gene match: 6. CDR3 length: 15 residues. The CDR3 spells CASSPGQGAGDTQYF. The CDR3 nucleotides read TGTGCCAGCAGCCCCGGACAGGGGGCTGGAGATACGCAGTATTTT.

The chain joins TRBV20-1 to TRBJ2-7; TRBD2 might be the D (7 bases). The germline V gene encodes CDR1 DFQATT and CDR2 SNEGSKA (reference sequence). There are 12 residues in the CDR3. Trimming removed 5 bases from V and 2 bases from J, with 10 bases in between. The CDR3 reads CSAEGGTYEQYF. CDR3 in DNA: TGCAGTGCTGAGGGGGGGACCTACGAGCAGTACTTC.

The gene calls are TRBV20-1 and TRBJ1-5; 8 bases map to TRBD1. Germline lookup yields CDR1 DFQATT and CDR2 SNEGSKA (reference sequence). The CDR3 contains 19 residues. V shed 4 bases and J 1 base; nucleotides not matched to a gene: 18. CDR3 residues: CSATTDRGISLRSNQPQHF. The CDR3 bases are TGCAGTGCTACAACTGACAGGGGAATAAGTCTTCGGAGCAATCAGCCCCAGCATTTT.

In this sample, this clonotype turned up a few times. This CDR3 reads CASSGVFLHF. Here the CDR3 DNA reads TGTGCCAGCAGCGGTGTATTCCTCCACTTT. The chain uses TRBV2 and TRBJ1-6, with D uncertain. This CDR3 has 10 amino acids. V was clipped by 6 bases and J by 15 bases, with 9 bases between them. Germline lookup yields CDR1 SNHLY and CDR2 FYNNEI.

This sequence joins TRBV20-1 and TRBJ1-1; TRBD1 matches at 7 bases. This CDR3 spans 15 amino acids. J was trimmed by 2 bases and V by 4 bases; bases with no gene match: 10. The V gene's germline CDR1 is DFQATT and CDR2 SNEGSKA (reference sequence). CDR3 in amino acids: CSANPDREVNTEAFF. CDR3 nucleotides: TGCAGTGCTAACCCTGACAGGGAAGTCAACACTGAAGCTTTCTTT.

The rearrangement uses TRBV20-1 and TRBJ1-4; D not resolved. Germline CDR1 is DFQATT and CDR2 is SNEGSKA (reference sequence). This CDR3 has 12 residues. V gave up 3 bases and J gave up 6 bases, with 8 bases separating them. CDR3 coding DNA: TGCAGTGCTAGCGGATTCGATGAAAAACTGTTTTTT. Protein sequence: CSASGFDEKLFF.

This clonotype showed up just a few times. The chain joins TRBV20-1 to TRBJ1-1; no clear D. Germline assignment: CDR1 DFQATT and CDR2 SNEGSKA (reference sequence). This CDR3 has 13 residues. V was shortened by 4 bases and J by 0 bases, with 9 bases between the two germline ends. For the CDR3, the DNA is TGCAGTGCTACCCCGTCTGTGAACACTGAAGCTTTCTTT. Its translation is CSATPSVNTEAFF.

This clonotype came up a few times. The rearrangement uses TRBV3-1 and TRBJ1-3; D gene uncertain. The CDR3 totals 16 residues. The germline V gene encodes CDR1 LGHDT and CDR2 YNNKEL (reference sequence). V lost 0 bases to trimming and J lost 0 bases, with 9 bases between them. CDR3: CASSQEKGGSGNTIYF. The CDR3 DNA reads as TGTGCCAGCAGCCAAGAAAAGGGCGGCTCTGGAAACACCATATATTTT.

This sequence joins TRBV6-1 and TRBJ2-7; D ambiguous. CDR1 is MNHNS and CDR2 is SASEGT in the germline V gene. The germline V and J ends were trimmed by 4 bases and 3 bases, with 10 bases remaining between them. This CDR3 region has 13 residues. The CDR3 bases are TGTGCCAGCAGTGTCCATCGATACTACGAGCAGTACTTC. This encodes CASSVHRYYEQYF.

The CDR3 loop is CSVLDSDVGYTF. CDR3 DNA sequence: TGCAGCGTTCTTGACAGCGACGTTGGCTACACCTTC. The chain employs TRBV29-1 and TRBJ1-2; a possible D gene is TRBD1 (5 bases). Trimming removed 5 bases from V and 7 bases from J, with 14 bases in between. Per the germline V gene, CDR1 is SQVTM and CDR2 is ANQGSEA. The CDR3 contains 12 residues.

This clonotype was seen a handful of times. The chain links TRBV20-1 to TRBJ2-6, with D tentatively TRBD2 (6 bases). The CDR3 sequence is 13 residues long. The germline V gene has CDR1 DFQATT and CDR2 SNEGSKA (reference sequence). The CDR3: CRAGGSGANVLTF. The CDR3 bases are TGCAGAGCCGGGGGATCTGGGGCCAACGTCCTGACTTTC.